This T cell receptor (beta chain) was captured by sequencing in a study of blood T cell repertoires in COVID-19. Study overall: Sites across the United States, Italy and Spain contributed samples from acute and convalescent COVID-19.

As originally analysed: How many nucleated cells were present was estimated from reference gene primer amplification. TCRdb's table, derived via immunoSEQ multiplex PCR, lists solely in-frame clones and lacks some. The DNA gave D and trimming, while V, J and clone size come from that table. The sample includes over 350,000 clones, more than 75% of them seen just once. From germline, CDR1 is LGHDT and CDR2 YNNKEL (reference sequence). The ends lost 0 bases at V and 4 bases at J; junction bases unmatched: 4. This CDR3 region has 15 residues. Participant age was roughly 18 to 90 years, and participants resided in 24 US areas. Two negative PCRs, clearance, or symptom resolution characterized the recovered Cohort 3 donors.

The chain couples TRBV3-1 (or the pseudogene TRBV3-2) to TRBJ1-2; 8 bases are shared with TRBD1. Material: PBMCs or T cells enriched from blood (not recorded which). This receptor was taken from a young woman who had recovered from COVID-19. CDR3 loop: CASSQDRTGFYGYTF. The CDR3 DNA sequence: TGTGCCAGCAGCCAAGATAGGACAGGGTTCTATGGCTACACCTTC.